The entry below describes one T cell receptor beta chain. Its antigen is as yet unknown. cDNA synthesis used the whole RNA isolate, giving expressed TCRB sequences. The read count averaged about 3.6 million across naive, central memory and regulatory T cell samples. TCRdb's copy holds only in-frame clones and misses some; the assay was immunoSEQ multiplex PCR. The table shows under 300,000 clones, with approximately 14% occurring only once. The data are from a study of beta chain features in type 1 diabetes. Whole-study findings and limits: It was possible that PCR favored shorter templates, equally so in patients and controls. TCRB CDR3s from Type 1 diabetes patients were moderately but significantly shorter in all four CD4+ subsets. It was among patients, rather than healthy donors, that naive, central memory and Treg TCRB repertoires appeared more similar.

Trimming took off 6 bases at V and 4 bases at J, with 22 bases between the two ends. Germline CDR1 and CDR2: MNHGY and SAAAGT. There are 17 residues in the CDR3. Sample: naive CD4+ T cells from blood. The chain couples TRBV6-8 to TRBJ2-1; a weak D match, TRBD1 (5 bases). This sequence originates from a young man with type 1 diabetes. CDR3 DNA: TGTGCCAGCAGGCTACTCGACAGACCGACCCGGTACAATGAGCAGTTCTTC. Translating it yields CASRLLDRPTRYNEQFF.